Sequencing of this T cell receptor beta chain was carried out in a study of blood T cell repertoires in COVID-19. Germline V CDR1 and CDR2: LGHNA, YSLEER. The CDR3 spans 13 residues. After removal of 8 bases from V and 3 bases from J, the junction contained 5 bases not matched to a gene. Original handling: Scientists estimated how many nucleated cells there were by amplifying reference gene primers. Sequencing was performed with immunoSEQ multiplex PCR; in TCRdb, only in-frame clones are kept and a portion is missing. V and J calls and clone size are those listed in that table; D and trimming were worked out from the DNA. The repertoire has 95,000 to 150,000 clones, about four fifths of them found once; the top ten carry approximately 2.4%. The table lists this clone with a count of one.

Sequenced sample: peripheral blood. The sequence derives from a man aged 65 to 85 with acute or convalescent COVID-19. The chain carries TRBV4-3 and TRBJ2-3, with 7 bases fitting TRBD1. Here the CDR3 reads CASSLQGTDTQYF. The CDR3 nucleotides are TGCGCCAGCTCCTTACAGGGGACAGATACGCAGTATTTT.